The source of this T cell receptor beta chain is a study of memory CD4+ T cells and cytomegalovirus serostatus. Assay: immunoSEQ multiplex PCR; the TCRdb copy retains only in-frame clones and omits some. The data contain about 100,000 clones, roughly 80% of them singletons. The sort gate was single viable CD3+CD4+CD8-CD45RO+ cells for memory CD4+ T cells. Germline V gene sequence: CDR1 SGHAT, CDR2 FQNNGV. The CDR3 is 17 amino acids. J gave up 4 bases and V 1 base, and 5 bases lay outside the gene matches. This chain links TRBV11-2 with TRBJ2-5, with TRBD2 identical over 14 bases. Source material: memory CD4+ T cells from blood. The receptor was derived from an adult in good health and CMV-seropositive. CDR3 nucleotide sequence: TGTGCCAGCAGCTTAGGGGGACTAGCGGGAGCCGGAGAGACCCAGTACTTC. Its translation: CASSLGGLAGAGETQYF.